Presented here are 9 T cell receptor beta chains from one specimen sequenced in a study of shared clonotypes between healthy human individuals. Cells designated naive CD8 were CD45RO-negative and were positively selected for CCR7, with terminally differentiated effector memory CD45RA+ cells excluded. TCRdb's copy holds only in-frame clones and misses some; the assay was immunoSEQ multiplex PCR. This sample has roughly 1,800,000 clones, with about 95% found just once. The sequenced sample was naive CD8+ T cells sorted from blood. The receptor source for this set is a man between 18 and 35 years old in good health.

The rearrangement joins TRBV28 to TRBJ2-5; TRBD1 matches 7 bases. V trimming: 8 bases; J trimming: 4 bases; junction bases outside the gene matches: 16. This CDR3 comprises 16 residues. Germline CDR1 reads MDHEN; CDR2 reads SYDVKM. CDR3 nucleotide sequence: TGTGCCAGCGGATCGACAGGGCGGTCTGTTGGAGAGACCCAGTACTTC. Translating it yields CASGSTGRSVGETQYF.

CDR3 nucleotide sequence: TGCGCCAGCAGTGAGAGGGGACACAGCTCCTACGAGCAGTACTTC. This translates into CASSERGHSSYEQYF. The chain joins TRBV10-2 to TRBJ2-7, with D maybe TRBD1 (6 bases). With 2 bases removed from V and 0 bases from J, the gap between germline ends came to 11 bases. Per the germline V gene, CDR1 is WSHSY and CDR2 is SAAADI. The CDR3 consists of 15 residues.

The rearrangement uses TRBV11-2 and TRBJ2-3; D is ambiguous. V lost 1 base and J lost 5, with 10 bases in between. This CDR3 is built from 14 residues. The V gene's germline CDR1 is SGHAT and CDR2 FQNNGV. CDR3 DNA: TGTGCCAGCAGCTTAGTGGTTTACGGAGATACGCAGTATTTT. This codes for CASSLVVYGDTQYF.

In regard to this clone: Additional DNA sequences in this sample encode the identical CDR3. This rearrangement joins TRBV4-3 to TRBJ2-7, with 7 bases that match TRBD2. Germline V lookup: CDR1 LGHNA, CDR2 YSLEER. CDR3 length equals 13 residues. The V and J ends lost 0 bases and 6 bases, in that order; junction bases with no gene match: 2. As DNA, the CDR3 is TGCGCCAGCAGCCAAGACTTAGCGGGCGAGCAGTACTTC. It translates to CASSQDLAGEQYF.

The V gene is TRBV4-1, the J gene TRBJ2-2; 13 nucleotides line up with TRBD2. The CDR3 contains 17 residues. With 3 bases clipped from V and 6 bases from J, the junction kept 7 bases outside the gene matches. Germline CDR1 and CDR2: MGHRA and YSYEKL. The CDR3 coding sequence is TGCGCCAGCAGCCAGACCGGACTAGCGGGAGAGGCCGGGGAGCTGTTTTTT. Protein sequence: CASSQTGLAGEAGELFF.

This chain connects TRBV12-2 to TRBJ2-1. TRBV12-2 is noted as a pseudogene. The CDR3 has 11 residues. The CDR3 region has the DNA TGTGCACCCTGCCGGACGGATGAGCAGTTCTTC. The encoded protein is CAPCRTDEQFF.

V is TRBV5-6 and J is TRBJ1-1; TRBD1 matches 7 bases. Germline loops: CDR1 SGHDT, CDR2 YYEEEE. This CDR3 spans 14 amino acids. The junction had 6 bases not matched to a gene; V was cut back by 4 bases and J by 3 bases. Here the CDR3 DNA reads TGTGCCAGCAGCCCGACAGGGAGGGACACTGAAGCTTTCTTT. Its translation: CASSPTGRDTEAFF.

The genes are TRBV6-5 and TRBJ2-7; TRBD1 matches at 7 bases. The CDR3 has 16 amino acids. After removal of 2 bases from V and 2 bases from J, the junction contained 9 bases not matched to a gene. CDR1 and CDR2 from the germline V gene are MNHEY and SVGAGI. CDR3: CASSYGVGTAPYEQYF. The CDR3 DNA sequence: TGTGCCAGCAGTTACGGGGTAGGGACAGCACCCTACGAGCAGTACTTC.

Details on this clone: Other DNA sequences of this sample code for an identical CDR3. This sequence joins TRBV9 and TRBJ2-7; D unresolved. V lost 0 bases, J lost 2 bases, and 9 bases lay in between. Germline V lookup: CDR1 SGDLS, CDR2 YYNGEE. The CDR3 extends over 14 amino acids. This chain's CDR3 is CASSVGGTTYEQYF. In DNA, the CDR3 is TGTGCCAGCAGCGTAGGAGGAACCACCTACGAGCAGTACTTC.